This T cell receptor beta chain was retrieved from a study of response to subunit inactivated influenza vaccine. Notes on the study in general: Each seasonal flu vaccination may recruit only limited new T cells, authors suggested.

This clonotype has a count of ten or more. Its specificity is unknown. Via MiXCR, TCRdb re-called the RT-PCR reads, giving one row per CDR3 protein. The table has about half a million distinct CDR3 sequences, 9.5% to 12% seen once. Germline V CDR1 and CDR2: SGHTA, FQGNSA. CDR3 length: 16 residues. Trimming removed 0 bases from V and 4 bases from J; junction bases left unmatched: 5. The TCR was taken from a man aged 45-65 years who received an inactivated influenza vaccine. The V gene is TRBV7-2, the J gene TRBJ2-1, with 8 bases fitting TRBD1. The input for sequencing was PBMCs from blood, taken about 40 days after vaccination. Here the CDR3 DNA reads TGTGCCAGCAGCTTAGCCGCGACAGGGGTTTACAATGAGCAGTTCTTC. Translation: CASSLAATGVYNEQFF.